These T cell receptor beta chains were read from a single sample in a study of cytomegalovirus exposure and HLA in healthy donors. Clones were read by immunoSEQ multiplex PCR, and TCRdb kept only the in-frame ones, dropping some. Recorded for this sample: some 67,000 clones. Sequenced material: PBMCs. Receptor source: a woman between 25 and 40 years old in good health and CMV-seronegative. The CDR3 runs from the conserved cysteine through the conserved F or W. A D gene is named only where the DNA matches it firmly.

v_gene	j_gene	d_gene	CDR3nt	CDR3aa
TRBV19	TRBJ2-7	TRBD2	TGTGCCAGTAGACTAGCGCCGAGCTCCTACGAGCAGTACTTC	CASRLAPSSYEQYF
TRBV4-3	TRBJ2-3	TRBD2	TGCGCCAGCAGCCAAGATACCAGCGGGGGGGCCACAGATACGCAGTATTTT	CASSQDTSGGATDTQYF
TRBV7-3	TRBJ1-5	TRBD1	TGTGCCAGCAGCTTTGGACAGGGGAATCAGCCCCAGCATTTT	CASSFGQGNQPQHF
TRBV9	TRBJ2-3	TRBD2	TGTGCCAGCAGTGTTGCGGGGGGCGCGGATACGCAGTATTTT	CASSVAGGADTQYF
TRBV18	TRBJ2-5	TRBD2	TGTGCCAGCTCACCGGGCACGGGGGGGCAAGAGACCCAGTACTTC	CASSPGTGGQETQYF
TRBV15	TRBJ1-2	TRBD1	TGTGCCACCAGCAGGCCAGGACAGGTGCTCTATGGCTACACCTTC	CATSRPGQVLYGYTF
TRBV7-6	TRBJ1-3	.	TGTGCCAGCAGCTCCCCGGTATCTGGAAACACCATATATTTT	CASSSPVSGNTIYF
TRBV19	TRBJ1-2	TRBD1	TGTGCCAGTAGTATGGAGACAGGGGGCTACTATGGCTACACCTTC	CASSMETGGYYGYTF
TRBV5-1	TRBJ1-5	.	TGCGCCAGCAGCTGGACGGGGGGACCGCCCCAGCATTTT	CASSWTGGPPQHF
TRBV7-9	TRBJ2-7	.	TGTGCCAGCAGCCTTGTTTCTTACGAGCAGTACTTC	CASSLVSYEQYF
TRBV19	TRBJ2-1	TRBD2	TGTGCCAGTAGTGAGACTAGCGGGAGGGGCAATGAGCAGTTCTTC	CASSETSGRGNEQFF
TRBV15	TRBJ2-3	.	TGTGCCACCAGCTGGCCGGGATTGATGGGAGATACGCAGTATTTT	CATSWPGLMGDTQYF
TRBV5-1	TRBJ2-7	TRBD2	TGCGCCAGCAGCTTTGGCATGGCGGGGGGGCAGTACTTC	CASSFGMAGGQYF
TRBV19	TRBJ1-2	.	TGTGCCAGTAGTCTTGCGTCGCCCTCCAACTATGGCTACACCTTC	CASSLASPSNYGYTF
TRBV9	TRBJ2-7	TRBD2	TGTGCCAGCAGCCCCAGCCTAGCGGGGGACGAGCAGTACTTC	CASSPSLAGDEQYF
TRBV6-5	TRBJ2-7	.	TGTGCCAGCAGTTCCCGACAGAGCTCCTACGAGCAGTACTTC	CASSSRQSSYEQYF
TRBV4-3	TRBJ1-1	.	TGCGCCAGCAGCGATGGGGGGGGATGGGGTCGGATGAACACTGAAGCTTTCTTT	CASSDGGGWGRMNTEAFF
TRBV6-6	TRBJ2-7	TRBD1	TGTGCCAGCAGTATCCGACAGGGCTTAGTGTCCTACGAGCAGTACTTC	CASSIRQGLVSYEQYF
TRBV7-8	TRBJ1-2	.	TGTGCCAGCAGCTTAAGGGGATCGGGCTATGGCTACACCTTC	CASSLRGSGYGYTF
TRBV7-7	TRBJ1-1	.	TGTGCTAGCAGCTCACGACCCGGGACAGAAGCTTTCTTT	CASSSRPGTEAFF
TRBV7-7	TRBJ2-2	TRBD1	TGTGCTAGCAGCGCCCAGACAGGGCGGAACACCGGGGAGCTGTTTTTT	CASSAQTGRNTGELFF
TRBV9	TRBJ1-2	TRBD1	TGTGCCACCCCTCCGGGACAGGCCTATGGCTACACCTTC	CATPPGQAYGYTF